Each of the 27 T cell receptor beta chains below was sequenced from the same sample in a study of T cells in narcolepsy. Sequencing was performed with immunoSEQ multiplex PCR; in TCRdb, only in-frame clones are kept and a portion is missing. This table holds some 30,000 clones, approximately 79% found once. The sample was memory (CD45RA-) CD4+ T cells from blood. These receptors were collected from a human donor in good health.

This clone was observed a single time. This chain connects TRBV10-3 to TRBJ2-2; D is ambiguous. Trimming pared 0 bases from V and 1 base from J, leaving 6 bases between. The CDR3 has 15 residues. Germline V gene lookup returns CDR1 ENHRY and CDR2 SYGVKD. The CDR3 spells CAISESIRNTGELFF. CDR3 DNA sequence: TGTGCCATCAGTGAGTCGATTAGGAACACCGGGGAGCTGTTTTTT.

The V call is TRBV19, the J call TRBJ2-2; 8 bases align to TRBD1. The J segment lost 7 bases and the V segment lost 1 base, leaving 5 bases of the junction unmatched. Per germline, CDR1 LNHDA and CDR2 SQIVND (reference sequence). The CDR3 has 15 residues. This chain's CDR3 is CASSIVGQGIGELFF. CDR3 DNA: TGTGCCAGTAGTATAGTCGGACAGGGCATCGGGGAGCTGTTTTTT.

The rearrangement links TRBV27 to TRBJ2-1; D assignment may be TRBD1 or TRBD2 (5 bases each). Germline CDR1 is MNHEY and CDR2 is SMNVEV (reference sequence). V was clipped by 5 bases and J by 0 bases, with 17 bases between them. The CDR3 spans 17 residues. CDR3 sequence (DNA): TGTGCCAGCAGTGCCTCTACGGGGCGCAGCTCCTACAATGAGCAGTTCTTC. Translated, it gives CASSASTGRSSYNEQFF.

The CDR3 loop is CASINAVNNEQFF. The CDR3 region has the DNA TGTGCCAGCATCAACGCGGTGAACAATGAGCAGTTCTTC. This chain joins TRBV6-5 and TRBJ2-1; D unclear. The CDR3 spans 13 residues. Trimming stripped 7 bases from V and 5 bases from J, with 12 bases between. The germline V gene encodes CDR1 MNHEY and CDR2 SVGAGI.

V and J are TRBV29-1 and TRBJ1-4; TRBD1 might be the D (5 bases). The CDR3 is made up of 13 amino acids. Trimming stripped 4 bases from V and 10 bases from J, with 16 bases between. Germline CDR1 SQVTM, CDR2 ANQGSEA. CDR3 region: CSVVLSQGAKLFF. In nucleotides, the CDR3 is TGCAGCGTTGTTTTGTCGCAGGGCGCAAAACTGTTTTTT.

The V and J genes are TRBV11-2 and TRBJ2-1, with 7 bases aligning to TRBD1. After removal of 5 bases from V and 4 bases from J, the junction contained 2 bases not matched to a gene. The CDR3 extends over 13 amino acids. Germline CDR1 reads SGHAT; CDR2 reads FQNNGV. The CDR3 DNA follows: TGTGCCAGCAGCGGGACAGATTACAATGAGCAGTTCTTC. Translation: CASSGTDYNEQFF.

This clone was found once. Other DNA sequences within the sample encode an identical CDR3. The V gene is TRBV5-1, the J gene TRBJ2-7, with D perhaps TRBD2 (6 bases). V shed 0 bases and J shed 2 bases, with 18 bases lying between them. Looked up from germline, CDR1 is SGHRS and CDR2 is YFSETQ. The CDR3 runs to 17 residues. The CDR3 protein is CASSLELGSGQPYEQYF. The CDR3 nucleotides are TGCGCCAGCAGCTTGGAGCTGGGTAGCGGTCAACCCTACGAGCAGTACTTC. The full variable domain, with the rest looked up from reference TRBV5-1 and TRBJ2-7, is KAGVTQTPRYLIKTRGQQVTLSCSPISGHRSVSWYQQTPGQGLQFLFEYFSETQRNKGNFPGRFSGRQFSNSRSEMNVSTLELGDSALYLCASSLELGSGQPYEQYFGPGTRLTVT.

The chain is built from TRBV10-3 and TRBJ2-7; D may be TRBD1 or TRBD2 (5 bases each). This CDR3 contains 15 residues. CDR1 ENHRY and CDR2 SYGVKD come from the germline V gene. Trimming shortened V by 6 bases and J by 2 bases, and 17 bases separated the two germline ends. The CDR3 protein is CAISPDRGRTYEQYF. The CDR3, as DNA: TGTGCCATCAGCCCTGACCGGGGCCGAACCTACGAGCAGTACTTC.

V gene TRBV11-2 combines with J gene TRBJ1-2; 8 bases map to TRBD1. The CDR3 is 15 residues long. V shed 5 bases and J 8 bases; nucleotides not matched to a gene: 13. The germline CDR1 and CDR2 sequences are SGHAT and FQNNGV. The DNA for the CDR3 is TGTGCCAGCAGCAGACCAGGGGGCGGACCATCCGGCTACACCTTC. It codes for CASSRPGGGPSGYTF.

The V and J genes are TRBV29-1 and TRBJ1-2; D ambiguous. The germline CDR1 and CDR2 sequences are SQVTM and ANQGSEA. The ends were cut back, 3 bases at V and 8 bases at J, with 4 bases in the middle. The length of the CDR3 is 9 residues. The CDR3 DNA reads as TGCAGCGTTGATGACGGCTACACCTTC. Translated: CSVDDGYTF.

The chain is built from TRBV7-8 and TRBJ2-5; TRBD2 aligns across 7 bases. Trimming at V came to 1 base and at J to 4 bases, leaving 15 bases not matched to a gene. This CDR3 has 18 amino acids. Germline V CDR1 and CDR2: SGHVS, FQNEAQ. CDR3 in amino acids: CASSLGSGGGRWGETQYF. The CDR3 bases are TGTGCCAGCAGCTTAGGATCAGGTGGCGGGAGATGGGGAGAGACCCAGTACTTC.

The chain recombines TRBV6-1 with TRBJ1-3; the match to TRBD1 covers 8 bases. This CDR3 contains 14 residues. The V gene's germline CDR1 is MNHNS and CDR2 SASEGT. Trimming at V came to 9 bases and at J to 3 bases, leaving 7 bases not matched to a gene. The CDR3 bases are TGTGCCAGTCTTGACAGGGGTAGTGGAAACACCATATATTTT. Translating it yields CASLDRGSGNTIYF.

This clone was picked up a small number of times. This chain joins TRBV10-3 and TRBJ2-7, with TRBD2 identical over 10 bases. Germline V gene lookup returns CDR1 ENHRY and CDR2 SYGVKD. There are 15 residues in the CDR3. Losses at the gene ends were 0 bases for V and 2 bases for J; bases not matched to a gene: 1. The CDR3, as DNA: TGTGCCATCAGTGAGTCAGCGGGAGGGCCCTACGAGCAGTACTTC. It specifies CAISESAGGPYEQYF.

This chain's CDR3 is CSSNTGVEDTF. As DNA, the CDR3 is TGCAGCTCAAACACGGGGGTCGAGGACACCTTC. The genes are TRBV29-1 and TRBJ1-2; D is possibly TRBD1 (5 bases). This CDR3 spans 11 amino acids. Germline values: CDR1 SQVTM, CDR2 ANQGSEA. V lost 8 bases and J 12 bases, leaving 19 bases between the germline ends.

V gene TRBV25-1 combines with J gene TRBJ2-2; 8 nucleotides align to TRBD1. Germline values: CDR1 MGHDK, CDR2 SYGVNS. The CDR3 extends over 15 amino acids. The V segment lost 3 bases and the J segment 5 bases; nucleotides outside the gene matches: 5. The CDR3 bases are TGTGCCAGCAGTGAGCAGGGGGCGAGAACCGGGGAGCTGTTTTTT. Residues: CASSEQGARTGELFF.

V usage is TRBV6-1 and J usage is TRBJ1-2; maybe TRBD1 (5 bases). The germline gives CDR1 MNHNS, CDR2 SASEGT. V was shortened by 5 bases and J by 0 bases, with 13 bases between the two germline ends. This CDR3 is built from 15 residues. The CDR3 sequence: CASSHGGDPNYGYTF. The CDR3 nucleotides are TGTGCCAGCAGTCACGGAGGGGATCCTAACTATGGCTACACCTTC.

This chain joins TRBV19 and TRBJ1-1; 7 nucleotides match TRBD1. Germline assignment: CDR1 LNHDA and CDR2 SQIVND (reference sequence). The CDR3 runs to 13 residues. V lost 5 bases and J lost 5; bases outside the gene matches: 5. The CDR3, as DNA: TGTGCCAGTAGTGGACAGGTTTCTACTGAAGCTTTCTTT. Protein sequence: CASSGQVSTEAFF.

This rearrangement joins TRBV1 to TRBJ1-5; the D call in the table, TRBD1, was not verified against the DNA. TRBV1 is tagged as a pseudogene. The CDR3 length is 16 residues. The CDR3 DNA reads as TGCACCAGCAGCCAACGGCAGGCCTATAGCAATCAGCCCCAGCATTTT. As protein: CTSSQRQAYSNQPQHF.

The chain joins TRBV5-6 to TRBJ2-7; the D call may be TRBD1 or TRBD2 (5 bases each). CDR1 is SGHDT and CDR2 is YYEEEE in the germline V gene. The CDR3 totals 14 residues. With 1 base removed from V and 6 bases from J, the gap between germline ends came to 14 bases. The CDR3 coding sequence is TGTGCCAGCAGCTTGCGGGGACCGCTGATCGAGCAGTACTTC. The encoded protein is CASSLRGPLIEQYF.

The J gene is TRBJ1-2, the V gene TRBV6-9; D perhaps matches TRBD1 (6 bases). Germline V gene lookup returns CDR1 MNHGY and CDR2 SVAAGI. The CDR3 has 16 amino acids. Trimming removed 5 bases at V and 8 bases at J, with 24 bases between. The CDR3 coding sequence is TGTGCCAGCAGTCTAACCGACAGCACAGGGACTTACGGCTACACCTTC. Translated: CASSLTDSTGTYGYTF.

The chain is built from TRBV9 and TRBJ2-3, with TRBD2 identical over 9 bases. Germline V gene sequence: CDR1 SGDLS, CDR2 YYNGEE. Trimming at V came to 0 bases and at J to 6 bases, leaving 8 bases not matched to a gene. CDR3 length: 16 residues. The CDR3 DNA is TGTGCCAGCAGCGTAGGGGTTATAGCGGGAGATGATACGCAGTATTTT. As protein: CASSVGVIAGDDTQYF.

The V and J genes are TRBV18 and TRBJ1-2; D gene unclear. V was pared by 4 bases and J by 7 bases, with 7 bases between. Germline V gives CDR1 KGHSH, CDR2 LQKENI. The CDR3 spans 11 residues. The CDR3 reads CASSQQSGYTF. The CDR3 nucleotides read TGTGCCAGCTCACAACAAAGTGGCTACACCTTC.

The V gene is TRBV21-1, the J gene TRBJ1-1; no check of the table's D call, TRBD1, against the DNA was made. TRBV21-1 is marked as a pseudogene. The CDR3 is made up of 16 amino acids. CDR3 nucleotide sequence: TGTGCCAGCAGCAACGACTACCCTGGACAGGGTATGTACGCTTTCTTT. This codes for CASSNDYPGQGMYAFF.

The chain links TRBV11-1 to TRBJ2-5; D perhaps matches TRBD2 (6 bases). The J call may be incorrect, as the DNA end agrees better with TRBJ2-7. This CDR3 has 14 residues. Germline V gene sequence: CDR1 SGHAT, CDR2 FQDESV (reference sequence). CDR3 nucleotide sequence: TGTGCCAGCAGCTTTACCGGGAGTCTCTACGAGCAGTACTTC. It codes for CASSFTGSLYEQYF.

CDR3 in amino acids: CASSPGEPNQPQHF. CDR3 nucleotides: TGTGCCAGCTCACCGGGGGAACCGAATCAGCCCCAGCATTTT. The chain has TRBV18 and TRBJ1-5, with D tentatively TRBD1 (5 bases). CDR1 KGHSH and CDR2 LQKENI come from the germline V gene. V was cut by 3 bases and J by 4 bases, with 10 bases left in between. The CDR3 runs to 14 residues. Looking up the rest from reference TRBV18 and TRBJ1-5 gives the full variable domain: NAGVMQNPRHLVRRRGQEARLRCSPMKGHSHVYWYRQLPEEGLKFMVYLQKENIIDESGMPKERFSAEFPKEGPSILRIQQVVRGDSAAYFCASSPGEPNQPQHFGDGTRLSIL.

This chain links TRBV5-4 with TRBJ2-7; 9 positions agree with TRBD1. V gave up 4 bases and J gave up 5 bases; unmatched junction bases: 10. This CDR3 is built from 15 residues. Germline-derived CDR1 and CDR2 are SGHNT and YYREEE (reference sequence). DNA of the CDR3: TGTGCCAGCAGCCCGACCGGGACAGGGACCCACGAGCAGTACTTC. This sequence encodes CASSPTGTGTHEQYF.

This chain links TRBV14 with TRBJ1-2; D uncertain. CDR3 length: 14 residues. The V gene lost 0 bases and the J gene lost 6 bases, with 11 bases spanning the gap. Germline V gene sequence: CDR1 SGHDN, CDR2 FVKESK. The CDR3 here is CASSQDSRTDGYTF. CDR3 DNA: TGTGCCAGCAGCCAAGATTCTCGGACGGATGGCTACACCTTC.